Shown below are 28 T cell receptor beta chains from a single sample sequenced in a study of T cell responses to AZD1222 COVID-19 vaccine. The protocol was immunoSEQ multiplex PCR, while the TCRdb copy is restricted to in-frame clones and leaves out a portion. The sample lists under 150,000 clones; 92% were seen once. The sequences come from peripheral blood, collected 28 days after the second AZD1222 dose. All receptors come from an adult who received the AZD1222 COVID-19 vaccine.

A few counts support this clone. V gene TRBV2 combines with J gene TRBJ1-3, with TRBD1 matching 9 bases. The V gene end was trimmed by 5 bases and the J gene end by 10 bases; junction bases not matched to a gene: 9. CDR1 and CDR2 (germline): SNHLY, FYNNEI. The CDR3 has 14 amino acids. The CDR3 region has the DNA TGTGCCAGCAGTCCTAGGACAGGGGAAGGGACCATATATTTT. It codes for CASSPRTGEGTIYF.

The rearrangement uses TRBV7-2 and TRBJ2-3; D might be TRBD2 (7 bases). Germline loops: CDR1 SGHTA, CDR2 FQGNSA. V lost 7 bases, J lost 3 bases, and 14 bases lay in between. CDR3 length equals 14 residues. In DNA, the CDR3 is TGTGCCAGCACCCACAGGGAGGGGACAGATACGCAGTATTTT. Protein product: CASTHREGTDTQYF.

This rearrangement joins TRBV7-2 to TRBJ1-1; D is ambiguous. The CDR3 sequence is 15 residues long. Trimming cost V 1 base and J 0 bases, with 9 bases left between them. CDR1 is SGHTA and CDR2 is FQGNSA in the germline V gene. The CDR3 DNA sequence: TGTGCCAGCAGCTTAGGTGAGCTCATGAACACTGAAGCTTTCTTT. It specifies CASSLGELMNTEAFF.

The chain joins TRBV4-3 to TRBJ1-2; D not resolved. This CDR3 has 16 residues. Germline V gene data show CDR1 as LGHNA and CDR2 as YSLEER. The V gene lost 4 bases and the J gene lost 4 bases, with 19 bases spanning the gap. The CDR3: CASSPRFQDVPYGYTF. The CDR3 DNA reads TGCGCCAGCAGCCCAAGATTCCAGGATGTCCCCTATGGCTACACCTTC.

This clone was recorded once. The chain carries TRBV3-1 (or the pseudogene TRBV3-2) and TRBJ1-4; unclear D gene. Germline V gene lookup returns CDR1 LGHDT and CDR2 YNNKEL (reference sequence). The CDR3 loop spans 14 amino acids. The ends were cut back, 4 bases at V and 3 bases at J, with 9 bases in the middle. The CDR3 protein is CASSLTQANEKLFF. DNA for the CDR3: TGTGCCAGCAGCCTCACGCAGGCTAATGAAAAACTGTTTTTT.

A note on this clone: Distinct nucleotide sequences in the sample also encode this CDR3. This rearrangement joins TRBV7-2 to TRBJ1-5; no definite D call. The CDR3 is 13 residues long. V lost 1 base and J lost 5, with 6 bases in between. The V gene's germline CDR1 is SGHTA and CDR2 FQGNSA. The CDR3: CASSLVGDQPQHF. CDR3 bases: TGTGCCAGCAGCTTAGTAGGTGATCAGCCCCAGCATTTT.

This clone was counted at least ten times. The chain employs TRBV12-5 and TRBJ2-6, with a weak D call TRBD2 (5 bases). This CDR3 has 16 amino acids. Germline V gene sequence: CDR1 LGHNT, CDR2 FRNRAP. Trimming removed 0 bases at V and 2 bases at J, with 8 bases between. This chain's CDR3 is CASGLVRGAGANVLTF. As DNA, the CDR3 is TGTGCTAGTGGTTTGGTACGGGGAGCTGGGGCCAACGTCCTGACTTTC.

This sequence joins TRBV7-8 and TRBJ1-5; no clear D. The CDR3 totals 12 residues. Trimming stripped 2 bases from V and 5 bases from J, with 4 bases between. Looked up from germline, CDR1 is SGHVS and CDR2 is FQNEAQ. The CDR3 sequence: CASSLPHQPQHF. For the CDR3, the DNA is TGTGCCAGCAGCTTACCCCATCAGCCCCAGCATTTT. Using reference TRBV7-8 and TRBJ1-5 for the parts outside the CDR3, the full variable domain is GAGVSQSPRYKVAKRGQDVALRCDPISGHVSLFWYQQALGQGPEFLTYFQNEAQLDKSGLPSDRFFAERPEGSVSTLKIQRTQQEDSAVYLCASSLPHQPQHFGDGTRLSIL.

V usage is TRBV5-1 and J usage is TRBJ1-6; D is undetermined. Germline V CDR1 and CDR2: SGHRS, YFSETQ. The CDR3 length is 15 residues. V was cut by 2 bases and J by 8 bases, with 14 bases left in between. The CDR3 loop reads CASSLSALGDSPLHF. The CDR3 nucleotides read TGCGCCAGCAGCTTATCGGCGCTCGGGGATTCACCCCTCCACTTT.

The chain combines TRBV18 with TRBJ2-1; tentatively, D is TRBD1 (5 bases). The CDR3 loop spans 17 amino acids. Trimming shortened V by 0 bases and J by 1 base, and 13 bases separated the two germline ends. Germline CDR1 reads KGHSH; CDR2 reads LQKENI. CDR3 protein: CASSPPGQERSYNEQFF. CDR3 in DNA: TGTGCCAGCTCACCACCGGGGCAGGAGAGATCCTACAATGAGCAGTTCTTC.

V usage is TRBV4-3 and J usage is TRBJ1-4; D possibly corresponds to TRBD1 (5 bases). The CDR3 sequence is 15 residues long. V was cut by 4 bases and J by 5 bases, with 14 bases left in between. The V gene's germline CDR1 is LGHNA and CDR2 YSLEER. CDR3 region: CASSRFGRGNEKLFF. The CDR3 DNA is TGCGCCAGCAGCCGGTTCGGGAGGGGCAATGAAAAACTGTTTTTT.

The V gene is TRBV4-2, the J gene TRBJ2-7; 10 bases are a match to TRBD2. With 7 bases clipped from V and 1 base from J, the junction kept 10 bases outside the gene matches. Germline values: CDR1 LGHNA, CDR2 YNFKEQ. This CDR3 spans 16 amino acids. In DNA form, the CDR3 reads TGTGCCAGCACCCCCGCCCCAGCGGGAGGGTCCTACGAGCAGTACTTC. Its translation is CASTPAPAGGSYEQYF.

J is TRBJ1-2 and V is TRBV7-2, with 9 nucleotides matching TRBD1. V lost 5 bases and J lost 7; bases outside the gene matches: 8. The germline V gene has CDR1 SGHTA and CDR2 FQGNSA. The CDR3 extends over 14 amino acids. CDR3 amino acids: CASSRGGQGLGYTF. The CDR3 coding sequence is TGTGCCAGCAGCCGGGGGGGACAGGGCCTTGGCTACACCTTC.

The chain uses TRBV11-2 and TRBJ2-7, with 8 bases that match TRBD1. The CDR3 has 13 residues. Germline CDR1 reads SGHAT; CDR2 reads FQNNGV. V gave up 4 bases and J gave up 6 bases; unmatched junction bases: 5. The CDR3 DNA is TGTGCCAGCAGCTCCCAGACAGGGGTCGAGCAGTACTTC. This translates into CASSSQTGVEQYF.

This chain joins TRBV19 and TRBJ1-3; D unresolved. This CDR3 comprises 15 residues. Germline V CDR1 and CDR2: LNHDA, SQIVND (reference sequence). Trimming removed 5 bases at V and 0 bases at J, with 11 bases between. CDR3 amino acids: CASSPIGGSGNTIYF. DNA for the CDR3: TGTGCCAGTAGTCCGATAGGTGGCTCTGGAAACACCATATATTTT.

This chain joins TRBV4-3 and TRBJ2-2; D not certain. The CDR3 runs to 17 residues. Trimming took 2 bases from V and 4 from J, leaving 17 bases between them. Per germline, CDR1 LGHNA and CDR2 YSLEER. This CDR3 is CASSQTNTRWGTGELFF. In DNA form, the CDR3 reads TGCGCCAGCAGCCAAACTAATACGAGATGGGGCACCGGGGAGCTGTTTTTT.

The CDR3 region is CASLWGRRDYGYTF. DNA for the CDR3: TGTGCCAGCCTATGGGGGAGAAGAGACTATGGCTACACCTTC. The chain recombines TRBV5-8 with TRBJ1-2; tentatively, D is TRBD1 (5 bases). The V end was cut by 7 bases, the J end by 3 bases, with 16 bases between. CDR3 length: 14 amino acids. Per the germline V gene, CDR1 is SGHTS and CDR2 is YDEGEE.

The chain employs TRBV7-2 and TRBJ1-3; D gene unclear. V was clipped by 2 bases and J by 4 bases, with 6 bases between them. This CDR3 has 13 amino acids. Germline values: CDR1 SGHTA, CDR2 FQGNSA. The CDR3 loop is CASSLFHGNTIYF. The DNA for the CDR3 is TGTGCCAGCAGCTTATTCCACGGAAACACCATATATTTT.

This chain connects TRBV7-7 to TRBJ2-5; the match to TRBD2 covers 9 bases. The CDR3 spans 15 residues. Looked up from germline, CDR1 is SSHAT and CDR2 is FNYEAQ (reference sequence). V trimming: 5 bases; J trimming: 4 bases; junction bases outside the gene matches: 8. The CDR3 spells CASSRRGGPIETQYF. The DNA of the CDR3 is TGTGCCAGCAGCCGGCGGGGGGGCCCGATAGAGACCCAGTACTTC.

This clone was picked up one time. J is TRBJ2-3 and V is TRBV19; no clear D gene. The CDR3 extends over 11 amino acids. The V and J ends lost 6 bases and 6 bases respectively, with 7 bases between them. Germline CDR1 is LNHDA and CDR2 is SQIVND (reference sequence). CDR3 region: CASSFVDTQYF. In DNA, the CDR3 is TGTGCCAGTAGCTTTGTGGATACGCAGTATTTT.

This rearrangement joins TRBV7-9 to TRBJ2-1, with D tentatively TRBD2 (7 bases). The germline V gene has CDR1 SEHNR and CDR2 FQNEAQ (reference sequence). The CDR3 extends over 15 amino acids. Trimming took off 2 bases at V and 3 bases at J, with 11 bases between the two ends. The CDR3 region is CASSLRGAYYNEQFF. The DNA for the CDR3 is TGTGCCAGCAGCTTACGGGGGGCATACTACAATGAGCAGTTCTTC.

The chain is built from TRBV7-2 and TRBJ2-7, with D perhaps TRBD1 (6 bases). The CDR3 consists of 13 residues. CDR1 and CDR2 from the germline V gene are SGHTA and FQGNSA. V lost 6 bases and J lost 0, with 9 bases in between. Here the CDR3 DNA reads TGTGCCAGCAGTTGGACAGACTCCTACGAGCAGTACTTC. As protein: CASSWTDSYEQYF.

This chain links TRBV9 with TRBJ1-3, with 7 bases fitting TRBD1. The CDR3 contains 16 residues. In germline, CDR1 is SGDLS, CDR2 YYNGEE. The trim removed 0 bases at V and 2 bases at J, leaving 5 bases unmatched. CDR3 sequence (DNA): TGTGCCAGCAGCGTAGGGTACAGGGGCGCTGGAAACACCATATATTTT. Its translation is CASSVGYRGAGNTIYF.

The genes are TRBV5-6 and TRBJ1-4; a possible D gene is TRBD1 (5 bases). This CDR3 has 15 residues. The V and J ends lost 2 bases and 10 bases respectively, with 18 bases between them. CDR1 and CDR2 (germline): SGHDT, YYEEEE. In nucleotides, the CDR3 is TGTGCCAGCAGCTTCGGGAGAACCGGGGGAGGAAAACTGTTTTTT. This codes for CASSFGRTGGGKLFF. Complete variable domain (other parts from reference TRBV5-6 and TRBJ1-4): DAGVTQSPTHLIKTRGQQVTLRCSPKSGHDTVSWYQQALGQGPQFIFQYYEEEERQRGNFPDRFSGHQFPNYSSELNVNALLLGDSALYLCASSFGRTGGGKLFFGSGTQLSVL.

With respect to this clone: Additional DNA sequences in this sample encode the identical CDR3. This chain links TRBV5-1 with TRBJ2-5; 8 positions match TRBD1. V trimming: 2 bases; J trimming: 5 bases; junction bases outside the gene matches: 5. Germline V gene sequence: CDR1 SGHRS, CDR2 YFSETQ. This CDR3 contains 14 residues. The CDR3 loop reads CASSFGQGRETQYF. CDR3 DNA: TGCGCCAGCAGCTTCGGACAGGGCCGGGAGACCCAGTACTTC.

V and J are TRBV6-5 and TRBJ1-3; 7 bases fit TRBD1. This CDR3 contains 14 residues. The germline V gene has CDR1 MNHEY and CDR2 SVGAGI. V shed 8 bases and J 0 bases; nucleotides not matched to a gene: 4. The CDR3 bases are TGTGCCAGCGGGGGACAGAGCTCTGGAAACACCATATATTTT. Amino acids: CASGGQSSGNTIYF.

V is TRBV10-3 and J is TRBJ1-4, with D possibly TRBD1 on 5 matching bases. This CDR3 comprises 14 residues. Germline lookup yields CDR1 ENHRY and CDR2 SYGVKD. V was trimmed by 6 bases and J by 4 bases, leaving 12 bases between them. CDR3 protein: CAISADNRNEKLFF. DNA for the CDR3: TGTGCCATCAGCGCGGACAACCGTAATGAAAAACTGTTTTTT.

This chain uses TRBV7-9 with TRBJ1-1; D is perhaps TRBD1 (6 bases). Germline CDR1 reads SEHNR; CDR2 reads FQNEAQ (reference sequence). V was clipped by 0 bases and J by 5 bases, with 10 bases between them. The CDR3 spans 14 residues. In nucleotides, the CDR3 is TGTGCCAGCAGCTTAGCACAGGGAGAAACTGAAGCTTTCTTT. Protein: CASSLAQGETEAFF.